Given below is one T cell receptor (beta chain) in context. The data were obtained in a study of control samples from healthy donors and cancer patients. Here immunoSEQ multiplex PCR was the method, and the copy in TCRdb shows in-frame clones only, minus some. Among about 99,000 clones listed, approximately 90% were seen once. Trimming removed 1 base at V and 10 bases at J, with 19 bases between. The CDR3 spans 14 residues. Germline V gene lookup returns CDR1 SQVTM and CDR2 ANQGSEA. This chain joins TRBV29-1 and TRBJ1-1, with D perhaps TRBD1 (5 bases). Specimen: PBMCs. The source is a man aged 55 to 69 with lung cancer. In nucleotides, the CDR3 is TGCAGCGTTGAAGGCTCCGGGACGGCAACGGGAGCTTTCTTT. Translating gives CSVEGSGTATGAFF.